These T cell receptor beta chains were read from a single sample in a study of T cell repertoires in ileal Crohn's disease. Produced via immunoSEQ multiplex PCR; TCRdb's table is partial and in-frame only. Among 4,900 or so clones, more than 75% were seen once, and the ten largest hold around 5.7%. Sequences were obtained from ileal tissue. Every receptor here comes from an adult with Crohn's disease. Each CDR3 is given with its conserved first and last residue. D genes are given only for firm matches. Not all rows give a size; the values are once, few, many and, for expanded clones, a class.

d_call	clone_size	v_call	j_call	cdr3_length	cdr3_aa	cdr3_nt
NA	once	TRBV2	TRBJ2-7	12	CASRADSYEQYF	TGTGCCAGCAGGGCGGATTCCTACGAGCAGTACTTC
NA	NA	TRBV21-1	TRBJ2-2	15	CASSNGAANTGELFF	TGTGCCAGCAGCAATGGGGCCGCGAACACCGGGGAGCTGTTTTTT
NA	NA	TRBV27	TRBJ1-2	14	CASSKQGYPYGYTF	TGTGCCAGCAGTAAGCAGGGGTACCCGTATGGCTACACCTTC
NA	NA	TRBV16	TRBJ1-6	15	CASSQHSSYNSPLHF	TGTGCCAGCAGCCAACACAGCTCCTATAATTCACCCCTCCACTTT
TRBD2	NA	TRBV5-4	TRBJ2-1	13	CASSLVLAGGEFF	TGTGCCAGCAGCTTGGTCTTGGCGGGGGGGGAGTTCTTC
NA	NA	TRBV5-6	TRBJ2-7	16	CASSPQVGDYSHEQYF	TGTGCCAGCAGCCCGCAGGTTGGTGACTATAGTCACGAGCAGTACTTC
NA	large	TRBV28	TRBJ1-2	12	CASTFQGQGYTF	TGTGCCAGCACTTTTCAGGGGCAGGGCTACACCTTC
NA	few	TRBV5-6	TRBJ1-2	15	CASSFFGGLSYGYTF	TGTGCCAGCAGCTTTTTTGGGGGCTTGAGCTATGGCTACACCTTC
NA	NA	TRBV28	TRBJ2-5	17	CASRQVRGAGGTETQYF	TGTGCCAGCAGACAAGTGCGGGGGGCAGGGGGTACAGAGACCCAGTACTTC
NA	NA	TRBV4-2	TRBJ1-2	16	CASSQDGEGQRGGYTF	TGTGCCAGCAGCCAAGATGGGGAAGGGCAGAGGGGGGGCTACACCTTC
TRBD2	few	TRBV11-3	TRBJ2-5	17	CASSSPGTSWWGETQYF	TGTGCCAGCAGTAGTCCCGGGACTAGCTGGTGGGGGGAGACCCAGTACTTC
NA	once	TRBV19	TRBJ1-2	13	CASSPRTDQGYTF	TGTGCCAGTAGTCCACGGACAGACCAAGGCTACACCTTC
TRBD2	NA	TRBV5-1	TRBJ2-3	16	CASSLGLAGAQDTQYF	TGCGCCAGCAGCTTGGGACTAGCGGGGGCACAAGATACGCAGTATTTT
NA	NA	TRBV7-2	TRBJ1-2	17	CASSLGGSGEANYGYTF	TGTGCCAGCAGCTTAGGGGGTTCGGGAGAGGCTAACTATGGCTACACCTTC
NA	NA	TRBV21-1	TRBJ2-5	20	CASSNFPTFASGGPEGTQYF	TGTGCCAGCAGCAATTTCCCGACTTTCGCTAGCGGGGGCCCGGAGGGGACCCAGTACTTC
NA	NA	TRBV10-1	TRBJ2-1	12	CASRRDWGEQFF	TGCGCCAGCAGAAGGGACTGGGGCGAGCAGTTCTTC
TRBD2	NA	TRBV19	TRBJ2-1	14	CASSRGDSYNEQFF	TGTGCCAGTAGCCGGGGGGACTCCTACAATGAGCAGTTCTTC
NA	NA	TRBV29-1	TRBJ2-2	13	CSVEGQRPGELFF	TGCAGCGTTGAAGGCCAGCGCCCCGGGGAGCTGTTTTTT
TRBD1	NA	TRBV19	TRBJ1-1	12	CASKRTGYEAFF	TGTGCCAGTAAACGGACAGGGTATGAAGCTTTCTTT
TRBD1	NA	TRBV4-1	TRBJ2-2	17	CASSQNRQGGSTGELFF	TGCGCCAGCAGCCAAAATAGACAGGGGGGGAGCACCGGGGAGCTGTTTTTT
NA	NA	TRBV28	TRBJ2-3	15	CASYGEGVSTDTQYF	TGTGCCAGCTACGGCGAGGGGGTTAGCACAGATACGCAGTATTTT
NA	NA	TRBV6-1	TRBJ2-7	14	CASSENQGPYEQYF	TGTGCCAGCAGTGAAAATCAGGGGCCCTACGAGCAGTACTTC
TRBD2	NA	TRBV7-9	TRBJ2-7	18	CASSSPPPGGGLTYEQYF	TGTGCCAGCAGCTCCCCGCCCCCTGGCGGGGGGCTAACCTACGAGCAGTACTTC
TRBD1	once	TRBV6-5	TRBJ1-3	14	CASRRTGAGNTIYF	TGTGCCAGCAGAAGAACAGGGGCTGGAAACACCATATATTTT
NA	NA	TRBV7-9	TRBJ1-1	14	CASSLAHGNTEAFF	TGTGCCAGCAGCTTAGCGCACGGGAACACTGAAGCTTTCTTT
TRBD1	NA	TRBV7-9	TRBJ2-3	14	CASSLGTAGDTQYF	TGTGCCAGCAGCCTGGGGACAGCTGGAGATACGCAGTATTTT
NA	NA	TRBV19	TRBJ1-2	20	CASRGDNPFSVTSSPIGYTF	TGTGCCAGTAGGGGGGACAACCCTTTCTCGGTTACTAGTTCGCCCATTGGCTACACCTTC
TRBD2	once	TRBV6-1	TRBJ2-2	14	CASSWTSGAGELFF	TGTGCCAGTTCGTGGACTAGCGGCGCCGGGGAGCTGTTTTTT
TRBD2	NA	TRBV2	TRBJ2-7	16	CASSERGLAGAYEQYF	TGTGCCAGCAGTGAAAGAGGGCTAGCGGGGGCCTACGAGCAGTACTTC
NA	few	TRBV27	TRBJ2-1	16	CASSFWGQGLYNEQFF	TGTGCCAGCAGTTTCTGGGGGCAGGGGCTCTACAATGAGCAGTTCTTC
NA	NA	TRBV27	TRBJ1-6	15	CASSLRPGGESPLHF	TGTGCCAGCAGTTTAAGGCCAGGAGGTGAATCACCCCTCCACTTT
NA	once	TRBV11-2	TRBJ2-7	17	CASSLGLGRASGYEQYF	TGTGCCAGCAGCTTAGGTTTGGGCAGGGCATCAGGGTACGAGCAGTACTTC
NA	few	TRBV5-8	TRBJ1-2	13	CASSLTGKYGYTF	TGTGCCAGCAGCTTGACAGGGAAATATGGCTACACCTTC
NA	NA	TRBV7-8	TRBJ1-5	17	CASSLETGRYSNQPQHF	TGTGCCAGCTCTTTGGAGACAGGACGTTATAGCAATCAGCCCCAGCATTTT
TRBD1	NA	TRBV6-1	TRBJ2-3	17	CASSEGSGQGITDTQYF	TGTGCCAGCAGTGAGGGATCGGGACAGGGCATCACAGATACGCAGTATTTT
TRBD1	NA	TRBV6-5	TRBJ2-1	14	CASSYSRTGGQQFF	TGTGCCAGCAGTTACTCACGGACAGGGGGGCAGCAGTTCTTC
NA	NA	TRBV6-6	TRBJ1-6	12	CASSPPNSPLHF	TGTGCCAGCAGTCCTCCGAATTCACCCCTCCACTTT
NA	NA	TRBV7-2	TRBJ1-6	14	CASSPRPNNSPLHF	TGTGCCAGCAGCCCGAGGCCCAATAATTCACCCCTCCACTTT
NA	NA	TRBV4-1	TRBJ2-3	17	CASSPRSSGQGTDTQYF	TGCGCCAGCAGTCCGCGCTCCTCCGGACAAGGCACGGATACGCAGTATTTT
NA	NA	TRBV2	TRBJ1-1	15	CASRKEDRLHTEAFF	TGTGCCAGCAGGAAAGAGGACAGACTGCACACTGAAGCTTTCTTT
NA	NA	TRBV4-1	TRBJ2-3	16	CASSQDLGASTDTQYF	TGCGCCAGCAGCCAAGATCTGGGGGCTAGCACAGATACGCAGTATTTT
NA	NA	TRBV18	TRBJ2-2	15	CASSQSAARDGELFF	TGTGCCAGCTCACAGTCGGCAGCGAGGGACGGGGAGCTGTTTTTT